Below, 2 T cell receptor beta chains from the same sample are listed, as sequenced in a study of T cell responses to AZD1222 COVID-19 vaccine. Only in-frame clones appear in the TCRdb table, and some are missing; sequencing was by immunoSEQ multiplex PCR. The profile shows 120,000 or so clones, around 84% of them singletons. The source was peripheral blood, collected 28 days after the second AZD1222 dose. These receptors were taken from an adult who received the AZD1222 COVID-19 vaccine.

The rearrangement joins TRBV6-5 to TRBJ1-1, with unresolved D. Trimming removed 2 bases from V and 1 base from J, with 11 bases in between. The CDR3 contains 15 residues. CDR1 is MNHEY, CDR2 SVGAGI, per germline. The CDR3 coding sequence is TGTGCCAGCAGTTACATTGGGGAAACGAACACTGAAGCTTTCTTT. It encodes CASSYIGETNTEAFF.

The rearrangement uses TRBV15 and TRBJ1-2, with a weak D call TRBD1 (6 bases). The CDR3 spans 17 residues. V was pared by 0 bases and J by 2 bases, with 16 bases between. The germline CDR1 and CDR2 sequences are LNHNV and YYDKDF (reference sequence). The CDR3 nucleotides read TGTGCCACCAGCAGAGATCGGCTTTCTCAGGGGAACTATGGCTACACCTTC. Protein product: CATSRDRLSQGNYGYTF.